This TCR beta chain was recorded in a study of cytomegalovirus exposure and HLA in healthy donors. Looking at the study overall: The same platform used for the approximately 670 first-cohort repertoires was also used for the approximately 120 validation repertoires, as a later analysis reported.

As for this clone: The antigen is not known.

The germline gives CDR1 MNHEY, CDR2 SMNVEV (reference sequence). The CDR3 is 15 residues long. J gave up 4 bases and V 6 bases, and 11 bases lay outside the gene matches. The protocol was immunoSEQ multiplex PCR, while the TCRdb copy is restricted to in-frame clones and leaves out a portion. The data hold roughly 130,000 clones, with 88% observed a single time. Whole-study results and caveats: Fewer than 200 TCR beta chains were listed as cytomegalovirus-associated. The authors confirmed in vitro that a few CMV-associated chains were specific for CMV antigens. Within the roughly 120 validation repertoires, first-cohort TCR clusters tended to co-occur, according to a later analysis.

The chain combines TRBV27 with TRBJ2-7; 8 bases are shared with TRBD1. This TCR derives from a man between 25 and 39 years old in good health and CMV-seronegative. Sequences were obtained from PBMCs. CDR3 sequence (DNA): TGTGCCAGCAGAATATCCCAGGGGGCGGTGTACGAGCAGTACTTC. Translating it yields CASRISQGAVYEQYF.